What follows is one T cell receptor (beta chain) and its context. The record originates from a study of identical twins. V lost 8 bases to trimming and J lost 5 bases; unmatched junction nucleotides: 11. The CDR3 spans 14 residues. TCRdb ran MiXCR on the 5' RACE reads and lists one entry per CDR3 protein. This table holds hundreds of thousands of distinct CDR3 sequences, roughly an eighth found once. These data were also filed under a second study, of yellow fever vaccine responses in identical twins.

Sequencing was done on a sample of PBMCs. The chain links TRBV12-3 or TRBV12-4 to TRBJ2-5, with TRBD2 identical over 7 bases. The receptor was isolated from a woman aged 18-30 years in good health. This chain's CDR3 is CASGRLAGGETQYF. The DNA for the CDR3 is TGTGCCAGCGGCCGACTAGCCGGTGGTGAGACCCAGTACTTC.